These T cell receptor beta chains were read from a single sample in a study of regulatory T cells in long-lasting Graves disease. TCRdb re-analysed the multiplex PCR reads in MiXCR, keeping a single row per CDR3 protein. Among about 660,000 distinct CDR3 sequences listed, 25% to 35% were seen once. Specimen: peripheral blood mononuclear cells (PBMCs), collected when the disease was refractory, from a patient treated with antithyroid drugs. The receptors derive from a female donor with Graves disease. CDR3s include the opening cysteine and the closing phenylalanine or tryptophan. The D gene is left open where the match is weak. The listing skips clone size in some rows; elsewhere it reads once, few, many or a size class.

NA | TRBJ2-5 | NA | TRBV12-5 | 17 | TGTGCTAGTGGTTGGACACCCTTACAGGCATCCCAAGAGACCCAGTACTTC | CASGWTPLQASQETQYF
few | TRBJ1-5 | TRBD1 | TRBV27 | 14 | TGTGCCAGCAGTTTGGGGACAGAGAATCAGCCCCAGCATTTT | CASSLGTENQPQHF
few | TRBJ2-4 | NA | TRBV12-3/TRBV12-4 | 15 | TGTGCCAGCACTTACGCTAATATAGCCAAAAACATTCAGTACTTC | CASTYANIAKNIQYF
once | TRBJ1-4 | TRBD1 | TRBV3-1 | 14 | TGTGCCAGCGCACAGGGGACGAAAAATGAAAAACTGTTTTTT | CASAQGTKNEKLFF
NA | TRBJ2-1 | NA | TRBV6-2/TRBV6-3 | 12 | TGTGCCAGCAGTGAACCCCCAGGGGTGCAGTTCTTC | CASSEPPGVQFF
once | TRBJ1-1 | TRBD1 | TRBV27 | 16 | TGTGCCAGCAGTTGGGGGACAGGACGTCTGGACACTGAAGCTTTCTTT | CASSWGTGRLDTEAFF
few | TRBJ2-7 | NA | TRBV12-3/TRBV12-4 | 15 | TGTGCCAGCAGTTTTTGGGACTTGGTGGGGAACGAGCAGTACTTC | CASSFWDLVGNEQYF
NA | TRBJ2-5 | NA | TRBV20-1 | 14 | TGCAGTGCTAGCTCAGACAGCTACCAAGAGACCCAGTACTTC | CSASSDSYQETQYF
NA | TRBJ2-1 | TRBD2 | TRBV28 | 16 | TGTGCCAGCAGTTCCCCCCGGGAGGGCGCCTACAATGAGCAGTTCTTC | CASSSPREGAYNEQFF
few | TRBJ2-7 | TRBD2 | TRBV11-2 | 16 | TGTGCCAGCAGGTTACAGGGACTAGCGGGATCCTACGAGCAGTACTTC | CASRLQGLAGSYEQYF
few | TRBJ1-5 | NA | TRBV6-1 | 15 | TGTGCCAGCAGCCCTGTCCTAAATAGCAATCAGCCCCAGCATTTT | CASSPVLNSNQPQHF
many | TRBJ1-2 | TRBD1 | TRBV28 | 14 | TGTGCCAGCAGCCGCGGGGGACAGTCCTATGGCTACACCTTC | CASSRGGQSYGYTF
NA | TRBJ1-5 | TRBD1 | TRBV6-1 | 12 | TGTGCCAGCAGGGCGGGACAGACGTCCCAGCATTTT | CASRAGQTSQHF
few | TRBJ2-7 | NA | TRBV5-1 | 14 | TGCGCCAGCAACGCTCCGGGACCCCAATTCGAGCAGTACTTC | CASNAPGPQFEQYF
few | TRBJ1-1 | TRBD1 | TRBV27 | 17 | TGTGCCAGCAAACTCCTCGGGAGAGGGGGCCTGAACACTGAAGCTTTCTTT | CASKLLGRGGLNTEAFF
many | TRBJ1-2 | TRBD1 | TRBV30 | 12 | TGTGCCTGGAGTCGGGACAGCTATGGCTACACCTTC | CAWSRDSYGYTF
many | TRBJ1-6 | TRBD1 | TRBV2 | 16 | TGTGCCAGCACTACCTCAAAGGGACAGCTTAATTCACCCCTCCACTTT | CASTTSKGQLNSPLHF
many | TRBJ1-1 | TRBD1 | TRBV28 | 13 | TGTGCCAGCAAGACAGGGTTGAACACTGAAGCTTTCTTT | CASKTGLNTEAFF
NA | TRBJ2-3 | TRBD2 | TRBV5-6 | 15 | TGTGCCAGCAGCTTGGGGAGCGGGAAGGGGGATACGCAGTATTTT | CASSLGSGKGDTQYF
few | TRBJ1-4 | NA | TRBV9 | 15 | TGTGCCAGCAGCGTAGGAGAGGGATCTAATGAAAAACTGTTTTTT | CASSVGEGSNEKLFF
NA | TRBJ2-5 | TRBD1 | TRBV25-1 | 14 | TGTGCCAGCAGCTACGGACAGGGGGGGGAGACCCAGTACTTC | CASSYGQGGETQYF
NA | TRBJ1-1 | NA | TRBV20-1 | 13 | TGCAGTGCTATTGATGTGGGTAGGCCTGAAGCTTTCTTT | CSAIDVGRPEAFF
many | TRBJ1-1 | NA | TRBV28 | 15 | TGTGCCAGCATCCCTCAGCGGGGGGCGTACACTGAAGCTTTCTTT | CASIPQRGAYTEAFF
few | TRBJ1-5 | NA | TRBV18 | 15 | TGTGCCAGCTCACCAAAGGGGGGATCGGGCCAGCCCCAGCATTTT | CASSPKGGSGQPQHF
few | TRBJ1-3 | NA | TRBV6-1 | 14 | TGTGCCAGCAAGACCATGCCCTCTGGAAACACCATATATTTT | CASKTMPSGNTIYF
NA | TRBJ1-1 | NA | TRBV18 | 15 | TGTGCCAGCTCACCATTGTCGGGAAGAGAGACTGAAGCTTTCTTT | CASSPLSGRETEAFF
few | TRBJ2-7 | NA | TRBV27 | 12 | TGTGCCAGCATCGCTAGCGAGAACGAGCAGTACTTC | CASIASENEQYF
NA | TRBJ1-2 | NA | TRBV5-1 | 17 | TGCGCCAGCAGCTTGGAGGTGGCAGGGGTCGACCCCTATGGCTACACCTTC | CASSLEVAGVDPYGYTF
many | TRBJ1-1 | NA | TRBV6-1 | 13 | TGTGCCAGCAGGGAACAGGGGAACACTGAAGCTTTCTTT | CASREQGNTEAFF
NA | TRBJ2-3 | NA | TRBV19 | 13 | TGTGCCAGTAGGATCTCTAGCACAGATACGCAGTATTTT | CASRISSTDTQYF
few | TRBJ1-1 | NA | TRBV6-1 | 17 | TGTGCCAGCAGCCCCCTGTTTCAGGGCCCCATGAACACTGAAGCTTTCTTT | CASSPLFQGPMNTEAFF
NA | TRBJ1-5 | NA | TRBV6-5 | 15 | TGTGCCAGCAGTTATGGCCCGTATAGCAATCAGCCCCAGCATTTT | CASSYGPYSNQPQHF
many | TRBJ1-1 | NA | TRBV2 | 14 | TGTGCCAGCAGTGACGCAGGGATGAACACTGAAGCTTTCTTT | CASSDAGMNTEAFF
few | TRBJ2-7 | TRBD1 | TRBV5-1 | 15 | TGCGCCAGCAGCTCCACCGGGACAGCCGTTTACGAGCAGTACTTC | CASSSTGTAVYEQYF
many | TRBJ1-5 | NA | TRBV12-3/TRBV12-4 | 13 | TGTGCCAGCAGGGAGCTTAGCAATCAGCCCCAGCATTTT | CASRELSNQPQHF
few | TRBJ1-2 | NA | TRBV19 | 13 | TGTGCCAGTAGTAGACGGACAGACTATGGCTACACCTTC | CASSRRTDYGYTF
NA | TRBJ2-5 | NA | TRBV28 | 15 | TGTGCCAGCAGTTCGGGCGCCGCGTGGGGAGGGACCCAGTACTTC | CASSSGAAWGGTQYF
many | TRBJ1-2 | TRBD1 | TRBV27 | 14 | TGTGCCAGCAGTGGACGGACAGGGGGGTATGGCTACACCTTC | CASSGRTGGYGYTF
many | TRBJ1-5 | NA | TRBV2 | 12 | TGTGCCAGCAGTGGAGCTAATCAGCCCCAGCATTTT | CASSGANQPQHF
many | TRBJ2-7 | TRBD2 | TRBV12-3/TRBV12-4 | 12 | TGTGCCAGCAGTGAAGGGGAGGGGGAGCAGTACTTC | CASSEGEGEQYF
NA | TRBJ1-5 | NA | TRBV6-1 | 13 | TGTGCCAGCAGTGAATGGGGGGGTCAGCCCCAGCATTTT | CASSEWGGQPQHF
NA | TRBJ2-7 | TRBD2 | TRBV19 | 14 | TGTGCCAGTAGTATGGGGGGGAGCTCCTACGAGCAGTACTTC | CASSMGGSSYEQYF
many | TRBJ1-1 | NA | TRBV28 | 15 | TGTGCCAGCAGAGCCAGTTGGAGATTGAACACTGAAGCTTTCTTT | CASRASWRLNTEAFF
many | TRBJ1-2 | NA | TRBV28 | 15 | TGTGCCAGCATCCAGTACGCCGATTCGAACTATGGCTACACCTTC | CASIQYADSNYGYTF
NA | TRBJ2-7 | TRBD1 | TRBV7-9 | 15 | TGTGCCAGCAGCTCCGGACAGGGGGCGGCCTACGAGCAGTACTTC | CASSSGQGAAYEQYF
NA | TRBJ2-1 | TRBD2 | TRBV10-1 | 15 | TGCGCCAGCAATAGCGGGAGCCTGGATCACAATGAGCAGTTCTTC | CASNSGSLDHNEQFF
few | TRBJ2-5 | NA | TRBV18 | 14 | TGTGCCAGCTCACGGGGAGGCATGGAAGAGACCCAGTACTTC | CASSRGGMEETQYF
few | TRBJ1-1 | NA | TRBV5-1 | 11 | TGCGCCATCCCGGGAGACACTGAAGCTTTCTTT | CAIPGDTEAFF
many | TRBJ1-1 | NA | TRBV20-1 | 15 | TGCAGTGCTAGAGACTGGGGGGGAGTTGACACTGAAGCTTTCTTT | CSARDWGGVDTEAFF